The sequence of this T cell receptor (beta chain) was determined in a study of blood T cells in healthy people across ages. Study-wide results and limits: Per million T cells, TCR beta diversity dropped about linearly as age rose. Since the PBMCs were unsorted, naive and antigen-experienced cells could not be conclusively compared.

Total RNA, at least 6 micrograms per sample, was extracted from PBMCs. A sample-barcoded 5' primer and a J-beta primer mix were used in a second PCR of roughly 6 to 11 cycles. TCRdb re-called the 5' RACE reads through MiXCR, storing one row per CDR3 protein. The repertoire includes about 650,000 distinct CDR3 sequences, 32% of them detected once, and roughly 14% sits in the top ten. V shed 0 bases and J shed 10 bases, with 13 bases lying between them. This CDR3 spans 15 amino acids. From germline, CDR1 is MNHEY and CDR2 SVGAGI. A few counts support this clonotype. Its cognate antigen is unknown. The receptor was derived from a woman over 75 in good health. Sequenced input: blood. The rearrangement links TRBV6-5 to TRBJ1-6, with D hard to call. The DNA of the CDR3 is TGTGCCAGCAGTTACTCGATGGGATTCGGCTCACCCCTCCACTTT. As protein: CASSYSMGFGSPLHF.